The 32 T cell receptor beta chains in this list originate from one sample, sequenced in a study of regulatory T cells in long-lasting Graves disease (dated by TCRdb to the early 2020s). Libraries were constructed by multiplex PCR. The sequencer was an Illumina HiSeq 4000. iRepertoire HTBI primers and Arm-PCR amplification of CDR3 regions were used to construct TCR beta libraries. The public reads were reanalyzed by TCRdb: fastp trimming at Q25, MiXCR alignment, in-frame beta chains only. A single entry per CDR3 protein holds the most common genes and DNA from its merged rows. The sample table records around 360,000 distinct CDR3 sequences; roughly 17% of these occur just once. The top ten hold 20% to 25% of the sample. Per the publication, the time point label means: newly diagnosed GD, antithyroid drugs for less than 3 months. For both TCR sequencing and RNA sequencing, RNA was extracted from PBMCs using TRIzol.

The data also belong to a second study, concerning T cells in Graves' hyperthyroidism and ophthalmopathy.

The sample consisted of peripheral blood mononuclear cells (PBMCs), taken at new diagnosis, from a patient treated with antithyroid drugs. The receptor set was obtained from a woman younger than 30 with Graves disease. Donor details come from another sample of the same person, matched by shared clones.

The chain combines TRBV5-1 with TRBJ2-3, with D possibly TRBD2 on 7 matching bases. V was clipped by 7 bases and J by 1 base, with 16 bases between them. This CDR3 has 15 residues. Per the germline V gene, CDR1 is SGHRS and CDR2 is YFSETQ. Written as DNA, the CDR3 is TGCGCCAGCTGCGGGGGCGCAACTGGCACAGATACGCAGTATTTT. Protein: CASCGGATGTDTQYF.

This clonotype was seen repeatedly, ten times or more. The V and J genes are TRBV6-5 and TRBJ2-1; TRBD2 matches at 11 bases. V lost 0 bases and J lost 14; bases outside the gene matches: 6. The length of the CDR3 is 14 residues. Germline V gives CDR1 MNHEY, CDR2 SVGAGI. The CDR3 DNA reads as TGTGCCAGCAGTTACTCGGTAGCGGGAGGGCCCGAGTTCTTC. This gives the protein CASSYSVAGGPEFF.

This clonotype has at least ten counts. The J gene is TRBJ2-1, the V gene TRBV19; TRBD2 matches 7 bases. The CDR3 is 17 amino acids. V trimming: 6 bases; J trimming: 4 bases; junction bases outside the gene matches: 15. CDR1 and CDR2 from the germline V gene are LNHDA and SQIVND (reference sequence). The CDR3 is CASSTIFAGEFYNEQFF. The CDR3 DNA sequence: TGTGCCAGTAGCACCATCTTCGCGGGAGAGTTTTACAATGAGCAGTTCTTC. Full variable domain (missing parts from reference TRBV19 and TRBJ2-1): DGGITQSPKYLFRKEGQNVTLSCEQNLNHDAMYWYRQDPGQGLRLIYYSQIVNDFQKGDIAEGYSVSREKKESFPLTVTSAQKNPTAFYLCASSTIFAGEFYNEQFFGPGTRLTVL.

This clonotype was found many times. The rearrangement joins TRBV6-1 to TRBJ2-1; possible D gene TRBD2, 6 bases. Germline V CDR1 and CDR2: MNHNS, SASEGT. The V gene lost 5 bases and the J gene lost 5 bases, with 13 bases spanning the gap. This CDR3 region has 14 residues. Here the CDR3 DNA reads TGTGCCAGCAGTAACCGGGACTCGGACAATGAGCAGTTCTTC. Translated: CASSNRDSDNEQFF.

This clonotype has at least ten counts. Written as DNA, the CDR3 is TGTGCCAGCAGCTTAATCCCCAGGGCGGGTAACACCGGGGAGCTGTTTTTT. This gives the protein CASSLIPRAGNTGELFF. J is TRBJ2-2 and V is TRBV7-3, with D perhaps assigned TRBD1 or TRBD2 (5 bases each). The germline V and J ends were trimmed by 1 base and 2 bases, with 14 bases remaining between them. Germline CDR1 SGHTA, CDR2 FQGTGA. The CDR3 totals 17 residues.

The sample holds one count of this clonotype. CDR3 coding DNA: TGTGCCAGCAGTTACGGGACTGGAACCATTCAGTACTTC. Amino acids: CASSYGTGTIQYF. The V and J genes are TRBV6-5 and TRBJ2-4; maybe TRBD2 (6 bases). V shed 2 bases and J shed 9 bases, with 11 bases lying between them. From germline, CDR1 is MNHEY and CDR2 SVGAGI. This CDR3 has 13 residues.

Regarding this clonotype: The germline gene is not matched at one end of the junction; a read error may be the cause. V is TRBV10-3 and J is TRBJ2-2, with D perhaps TRBD2 (5 bases). Germline loops: CDR1 ENHRY, CDR2 SYGVKD. This CDR3 has 15 amino acids. CDR3 nucleotide sequence: TGTGCCATCAGTGGGACGGTTGTGGAAACCGGGGAGCTGGTTTTT. Protein sequence: CAISGTVVETGELVF.

The sample holds many counts of this clonotype. The J gene is TRBJ1-5, the V gene TRBV12-3 or TRBV12-4; D not certain. CDR3 length: 15 amino acids. V dropped 2 bases and J dropped 0 bases, with 8 bases sitting between them. Here the CDR3 reads CASSLYEFSNQPQHF. In DNA form, the CDR3 reads TGTGCCAGCAGTTTATACGAATTTAGCAATCAGCCCCAGCATTTT.

This clonotype has at least ten counts. V and J are TRBV2 and TRBJ1-2; D gene ambiguous. CDR1 and CDR2 from the germline V gene are SNHLY and FYNNEI. V lost 7 bases, J lost 9 bases, and 21 bases lay in between. The CDR3 runs 14 residues. The CDR3 DNA follows: TGTGCCAGCACCGACGAAATACGGGTAGAGAGCTACACCTTC. It specifies CASTDEIRVESYTF.

This clonotype was counted ten times or more. The chain recombines TRBV7-2 with TRBJ2-2; D may be TRBD2 (5 bases). From germline, CDR1 is SGHTA and CDR2 FQGNSA. CDR3 length: 13 residues. V lost 1 base to trimming and J lost 6 bases, with 6 bases between them. DNA of the CDR3: TGTGCCAGCAGCTTAGGGCGGGCCGGGGAGCTGTTTTTT. It encodes CASSLGRAGELFF.

This clonotype was counted many times. The V and J genes are TRBV19 and TRBJ1-1; D is perhaps TRBD1 (5 bases). This CDR3 has 14 amino acids. V gave up 0 bases and J gave up 3 bases, with 8 bases separating them. Germline-derived CDR1 and CDR2 are LNHDA and SQIVND (reference sequence). The CDR3 nucleotides read TGTGCCAGTAGTATAGATCCGGGGGACACTGAAGCTTTCTTT. Encoded protein: CASSIDPGDTEAFF.

This clonotype was observed at least ten times. The J gene is TRBJ2-1, the V gene TRBV11-2; D might be TRBD2 (5 bases). V was clipped by 6 bases and J by 5 bases, with 11 bases between them. The V gene's germline CDR1 is SGHAT and CDR2 FQNNGV. The CDR3 runs 13 residues. CDR3 amino acids: CASRSLRDNEQFF. In nucleotides, the CDR3 is TGTGCCAGCAGGTCGCTGAGGGACAATGAGCAGTTCTTC.

This clonotype was recorded many times. The chain joins TRBV28 to TRBJ2-5; D is possibly TRBD1 (5 bases). CDR3 length: 13 residues. Between the trimmed V and J ends, which lost 8 bases and 1 base, there was a span of 11 bases. The V gene's germline CDR1 is MDHEN and CDR2 SYDVKM. The CDR3 region is CASQQVLQETQYF. The CDR3 nucleotides read TGTGCCAGCCAACAGGTGCTCCAAGAGACCCAGTACTTC.

This sequence joins TRBV20-1 and TRBJ2-5; tentatively, D is TRBD1 (6 bases). V was pared by 3 bases and J by 4 bases, with 18 bases between. CDR1 is DFQATT and CDR2 is SNEGSKA in the germline V gene (reference sequence). CDR3 length equals 15 residues. The CDR3 bases are TGCAGTGCTAGGTTACAACAGGGTCGGGGAGAGACCCAGTACTTC. This translates into CSARLQQGRGETQYF.

This clonotype turned up a few times. The chain uses TRBV6-9 and TRBJ1-1, with a possible D match to TRBD1 (5 bases). The CDR3 has 17 residues. The V and J ends lost 3 bases and 2 bases respectively, with 19 bases between them. Per germline, CDR1 MNHGY and CDR2 SVAAGI. CDR3 in DNA: TGTGCCAGCAGTTACGAGGTCAGGGCGGTAATAAACACTGAAGCTTTCTTT. Its protein is CASSYEVRAVINTEAFF.

This clonotype was seen a handful of times. The gene calls are TRBV19 and TRBJ1-5; TRBD1 is a possible D gene (5 bases). V shed 1 base and J shed 7 bases, with 11 bases lying between them. The CDR3 consists of 14 residues. Germline-derived CDR1 and CDR2 are LNHDA and SQIVND (reference sequence). CDR3 DNA sequence: TGTGCCAGTAGTATAGTTGGGGCCGGGCAGCCCCAGCATTTT. Its protein product is CASSIVGAGQPQHF. The whole variable domain, remainder taken from reference TRBV19 and TRBJ1-5, is DGGITQSPKYLFRKEGQNVTLSCEQNLNHDAMYWYRQDPGQGLRLIYYSQIVNDFQKGDIAEGYSVSREKKESFPLTVTSAQKNPTAFYLCASSIVGAGQPQHFGDGTRLSIL.

This clonotype has just a few counts. J is TRBJ1-6 and V is TRBV6-4, with unresolved D. Trimming removed 6 bases from V and 14 bases from J, with 8 bases in between. The CDR3 is made up of 10 amino acids. Looked up from germline, CDR1 is MRHNA and CDR2 is SNTAGT. The CDR3 loop reads CASSPNSLHF. In DNA, the CDR3 is TGTGCCAGCAGCCCCAATTCCCTCCACTTT.

This clonotype was counted between two and nine times. V is TRBV29-1 and J is TRBJ1-1; 9 bases match TRBD1. J was trimmed by 4 bases and V by 4 bases; bases with no gene match: 7. The CDR3 is made up of 14 amino acids. CDR1 is SQVTM and CDR2 is ANQGSEA in the germline V gene. CDR3: CSVGAGTGFTEAFF. In nucleotides, the CDR3 is TGCAGCGTTGGGGCCGGGACAGGGTTCACTGAAGCTTTCTTT. The full variable domain, its missing parts supplied by reference TRBV29-1 and TRBJ1-1, is SAVISQKPSRDICQRGTSLTIQCQVDSQVTMMFWYRQQPGQSLTLIATANQGSEATYESGFVIDKFPISRPNLTFSTLTVSNMSPEDSSIYLCSVGAGTGFTEAFFGQGTRLTVV.

CDR3 region: CATSDRQGPGNQPQHF. As DNA, the CDR3 is TGTGCCACCAGTGACCGACAGGGGCCTGGCAATCAGCCCCAGCATTTT. The chain employs TRBV24-1 and TRBJ1-5, with 8 nucleotides matching TRBD1. CDR3 length: 16 amino acids. Germline V gene sequence: CDR1 KGHDR, CDR2 SFDVKD. Trimming cost V 4 bases and J 2 bases; bases outside gene matches: 6.

There are many counts of this clonotype. The chain uses TRBV7-3 and TRBJ2-3; D gene ambiguous. Trimming left V 4 bases short and J 3 bases short, with 11 bases between. Germline loops: CDR1 SGHTA, CDR2 FQGTGA. This CDR3 comprises 14 residues. Written as DNA, the CDR3 is TGTGCCAGCAGCTCCCTGACTTGGACAGATACGCAGTATTTT. Protein product: CASSSLTWTDTQYF.

This clonotype was seen only a few times. The rearrangement links TRBV6-1 to TRBJ1-1; D perhaps matches TRBD1 (5 bases). V was trimmed by 3 bases and J by 4 bases, leaving 18 bases between them. The CDR3 runs to 16 residues. Germline assignment: CDR1 MNHNS and CDR2 SASEGT. The CDR3 nucleotides read TGTGCCAGCAGTGATAGATTGGGGTGGGGGAGCACTGAAGCTTTCTTT. Its protein product is CASSDRLGWGSTEAFF.

CDR3 nucleotide sequence: TGTGCCAGCAGTTTCTACCCGGCCCCAACCTACAATGAGCAGTTCTTC. This encodes CASSFYPAPTYNEQFF. The genes are TRBV27 and TRBJ2-1; D uncertain. The V end was cut by 3 bases, the J end by 2 bases, with 14 bases between. This CDR3 is 16 amino acids long. CDR1 is MNHEY and CDR2 is SMNVEV in the germline V gene (reference sequence).

As for this clonotype: Relative to the germline gene, one junction end is altered; a read error may explain this. This CDR3 is CASSFRGNAGELFF. The CDR3 bases are TGTGCCAGCAGCTTCAGAGGGAACGCCGGGGAGCTGTTTTTT. The V gene is TRBV5-8, the J gene TRBJ2-2; tentatively, D is TRBD2 (5 bases). The germline CDR1 and CDR2 sequences are SGHTS and YDEGEE. This CDR3 comprises 14 residues.

This clonotype occurred many times. The chain uses TRBV15 and TRBJ2-1; 9 nucleotides agree with TRBD1. CDR1 is LNHNV and CDR2 is YYDKDF in the germline V gene (reference sequence). The CDR3 length is 16 residues. V lost 3 bases and J lost 0; bases outside the gene matches: 3. The DNA for the CDR3 is TGTGCCACCAGCAGGTCGGACAGGGGCTCCTACAATGAGCAGTTCTTC. It encodes CATSRSDRGSYNEQFF.

V gene TRBV5-4 combines with J gene TRBJ2-2, with 12 bases lining up with TRBD2. CDR1 SGHNT and CDR2 YYREEE come from the germline V gene (reference sequence). The CDR3 sequence is 17 residues long. The V and J ends lost 4 bases and 7 bases, in that order; junction bases with no gene match: 11. In DNA form, the CDR3 reads TGTGCCAGCAGCGCTTCTAGCGGGAGGGCTATCCGCGGGGAGCTGTTTTTT. This gives the protein CASSASSGRAIRGELFF. Variable domain in full (rest from reference TRBV5-4 and TRBJ2-2): ETGVTQSPTHLIKTRGQQVTLRCSSQSGHNTVSWYQQALGQGPQFIFQYYREEENGRGNFPPRFSGLQFPNYSSELNVNALELDDSALYLCASSASSGRAIRGELFFGEGSRLTVL.

This chain links TRBV4-2 with TRBJ2-1, with 10 bases lining up with TRBD1. Germline V CDR1 and CDR2: LGHNA, YNFKEQ. This CDR3 contains 17 residues. The ends lost 1 base at V and 7 bases at J; junction bases unmatched: 10. CDR3 in amino acids: CASSQGQGAPRVNEQFF. Here the CDR3 DNA reads TGTGCCAGCAGCCAAGGACAGGGGGCTCCAAGGGTAAATGAGCAGTTCTTC.

Many counts were recorded for this clonotype. The gene calls are TRBV7-9 and TRBJ2-7; D could derive from TRBD1 or TRBD2 (5 bases each). CDR3 size: 16 residues. Germline CDR1 SEHNR, CDR2 FQNEAQ (reference sequence). V was pared by 1 base and J by 6 bases, with 19 bases between. CDR3 sequence reads: CASSLEVGVSSPEQYF. CDR3 sequence (DNA): TGTGCCAGCAGCTTAGAGGTGGGGGTCTCGAGTCCCGAGCAGTACTTC.

This clonotype has at least ten counts. V gene TRBV7-9 combines with J gene TRBJ2-5, with D tentatively TRBD1 or TRBD2 (5 bases each). The CDR3 runs 15 residues. Germline CDR1 reads SEHNR; CDR2 reads FQNEAQ (reference sequence). V was trimmed by 1 base and J by 5 bases, leaving 14 bases between them. In DNA form, the CDR3 reads TGTGCCAGCAGCTTAGAAGGACGGTGGGACGAGACCCAGTACTTC. Translated: CASSLEGRWDETQYF.

The rearrangement uses TRBV25-1 and TRBJ2-1, with 9 nucleotides matching TRBD1. The closer fit of TRBJ2-5 to the DNA end suggests the J call may be wrong. The CDR3 length is 15 residues. CDR1 is MGHDK, CDR2 SYGVNS, per germline. In nucleotides, the CDR3 is TGTGCCAGCAGTGGGACCGGGACAGGGTTAGAGACCCAGTACTTC. Translated, it gives CASSGTGTGLETQYF.

Many counts were recorded for this clonotype. This sequence joins TRBV30 and TRBJ1-2, with 7 bases fitting TRBD1. From germline, CDR1 is GTSNPN and CDR2 SVGIG (reference sequence). The CDR3 totals 10 residues. V shed 5 bases, J shed 10 bases, and the junction held 4 bases outside the gene matches. This chain's CDR3 is CAWGDRSYTF. The CDR3 DNA is TGTGCCTGGGGGGACAGATCCTACACCTTC. The complete variable domain, with remaining parts taken from reference TRBV30 and TRBJ1-2, reads SQTIHQWPATLVQPVGSPLSLECTVEGTSNPNLYWYRQAAGRGLQLLFYSVGIGQISSEVPQNLSASRPQDRQFILSSKKLLLSDSGFYLCAWGDRSYTFGSGTRLTVV.

This clonotype was detected only a few times. V and J are TRBV11-2 and TRBJ2-1, with D hard to call. Germline V gene lookup returns CDR1 SGHAT and CDR2 FQNNGV. The CDR3 has 12 residues. Trimming took off 1 base at V and 9 bases at J, with 7 bases between the two ends. CDR3: CASSLVPREQFF. CDR3 in DNA: TGTGCCAGCAGCTTAGTCCCTCGTGAGCAGTTCTTC. The full variable domain, with the rest looked up from reference TRBV11-2 and TRBJ2-1, is EAGVAQSPRYKIIEKRQSVAFWCNPISGHATLYWYQQILGQGPKLLIQFQNNGVVDDSQLPKDRFSAERLKGVDSTLKIQPAKLEDSAVYLCASSLVPREQFFGPGTRLTVL.

This clonotype has ten or more counts. The rearrangement joins TRBV20-1 to TRBJ1-1; D ambiguous. Trimming removed 5 bases at V and 0 bases at J, with 19 bases between. CDR1 DFQATT and CDR2 SNEGSKA come from the germline V gene (reference sequence). This CDR3 region has 16 residues. In DNA, the CDR3 is TGCAGTGCTCCCGTGAGGACCCTACCCGTGAACACTGAAGCTTTCTTT. Its protein is CSAPVRTLPVNTEAFF.